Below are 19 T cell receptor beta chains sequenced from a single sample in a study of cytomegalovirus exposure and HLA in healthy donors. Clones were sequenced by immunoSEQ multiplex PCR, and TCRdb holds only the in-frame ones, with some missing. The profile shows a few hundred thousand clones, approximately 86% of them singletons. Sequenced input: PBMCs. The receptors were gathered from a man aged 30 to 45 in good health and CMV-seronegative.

The CDR3 nucleotides read TGTGCCAGCAGCACCCCCCGAGGCATTGAGACCCAGTACTTC. Its translation is CASSTPRGIETQYF. This chain joins TRBV11-2 and TRBJ2-5; D unclear. V was trimmed by 5 bases and J by 5 bases, leaving 15 bases between them. The CDR3 consists of 14 residues. The germline gives CDR1 SGHAT, CDR2 FQNNGV.

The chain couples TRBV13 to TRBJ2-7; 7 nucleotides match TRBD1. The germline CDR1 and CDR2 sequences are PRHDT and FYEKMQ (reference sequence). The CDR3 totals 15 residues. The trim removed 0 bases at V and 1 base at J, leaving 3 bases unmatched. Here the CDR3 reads CASSLGGTASYEQYF. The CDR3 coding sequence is TGTGCCAGCAGCTTAGGAGGGACAGCATCCTACGAGCAGTACTTC.

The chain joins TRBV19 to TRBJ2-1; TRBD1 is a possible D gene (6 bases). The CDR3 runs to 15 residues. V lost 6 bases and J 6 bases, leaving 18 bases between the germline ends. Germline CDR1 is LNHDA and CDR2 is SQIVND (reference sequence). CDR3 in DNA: TGTGCCAGTAGAAGTTTGGCAGGGGCAGGCAATGAGCAGTTCTTC. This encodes CASRSLAGAGNEQFF.

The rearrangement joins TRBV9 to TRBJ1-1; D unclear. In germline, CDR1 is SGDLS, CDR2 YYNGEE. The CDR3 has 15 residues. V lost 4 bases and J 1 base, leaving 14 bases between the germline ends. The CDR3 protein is CASSPEIQPNTEAFF. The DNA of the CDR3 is TGTGCCAGCAGCCCGGAAATACAGCCGAACACTGAAGCTTTCTTT. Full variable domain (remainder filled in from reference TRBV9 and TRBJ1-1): DSGVTQTPKHLITATGQRVTLRCSPRSGDLSVYWYQQSLDQGLQFLIQYYNGEERAKGNILERFSAQQFPDLHSELNLSSLELGDSALYFCASSPEIQPNTEAFFGQGTRLTVV.

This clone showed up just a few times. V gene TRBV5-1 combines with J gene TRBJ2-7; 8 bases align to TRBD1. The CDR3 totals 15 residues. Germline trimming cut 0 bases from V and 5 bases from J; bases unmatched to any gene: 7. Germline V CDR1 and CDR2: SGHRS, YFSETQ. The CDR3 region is CASSLEDRGFDEQYF. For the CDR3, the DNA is TGCGCCAGCAGCTTGGAAGACAGGGGATTCGACGAGCAGTACTTC.

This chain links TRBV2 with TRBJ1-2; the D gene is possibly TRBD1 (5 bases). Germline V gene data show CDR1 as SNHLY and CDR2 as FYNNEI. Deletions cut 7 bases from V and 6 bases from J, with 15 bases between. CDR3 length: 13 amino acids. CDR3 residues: CASTQEGFDGYTF. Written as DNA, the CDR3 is TGTGCCAGCACCCAGGAGGGGTTTGATGGCTACACCTTC.

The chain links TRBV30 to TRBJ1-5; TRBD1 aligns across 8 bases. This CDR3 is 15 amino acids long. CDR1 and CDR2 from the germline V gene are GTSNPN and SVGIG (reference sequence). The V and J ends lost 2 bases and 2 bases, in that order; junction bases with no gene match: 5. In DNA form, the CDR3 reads TGTGCCTGGAGTCCTACAGGGGGGCGCAATCAGCCCCAGCATTTT. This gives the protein CAWSPTGGRNQPQHF.

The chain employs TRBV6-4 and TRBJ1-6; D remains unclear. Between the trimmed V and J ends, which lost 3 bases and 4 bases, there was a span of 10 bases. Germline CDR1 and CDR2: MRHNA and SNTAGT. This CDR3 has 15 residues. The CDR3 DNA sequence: TGTGCCAGCAGTGAAGATCGGGGTTATAATTCACCCCTCCACTTT. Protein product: CASSEDRGYNSPLHF.

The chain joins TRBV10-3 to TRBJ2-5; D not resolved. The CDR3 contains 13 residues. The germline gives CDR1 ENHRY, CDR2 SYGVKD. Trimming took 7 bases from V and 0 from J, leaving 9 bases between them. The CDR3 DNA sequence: TGTGCCATCAAAGTAGAAAACCAAGAGACCCAGTACTTC. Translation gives CAIKVENQETQYF.

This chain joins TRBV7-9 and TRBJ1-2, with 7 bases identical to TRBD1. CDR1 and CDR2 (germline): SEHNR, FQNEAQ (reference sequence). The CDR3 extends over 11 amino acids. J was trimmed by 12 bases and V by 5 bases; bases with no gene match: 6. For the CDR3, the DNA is TGTGCCAGCAGCGGACAGGACGGTGACACCTTC. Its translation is CASSGQDGDTF.

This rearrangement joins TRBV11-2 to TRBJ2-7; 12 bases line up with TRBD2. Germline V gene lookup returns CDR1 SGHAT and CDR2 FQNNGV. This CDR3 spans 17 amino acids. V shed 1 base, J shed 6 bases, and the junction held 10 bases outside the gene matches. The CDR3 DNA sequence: TGTGCCAGCAGCTTAGCACTAGCGGGGGGCTCAGTCTCCGAGCAGTACTTC. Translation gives CASSLALAGGSVSEQYF.

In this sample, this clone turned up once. In DNA, the CDR3 is TGTGCCAGCTCACCCATGGCAGGGGCCGGTTTGAACACTGAAGCTTTCTTT. It codes for CASSPMAGAGLNTEAFF. The rearrangement links TRBV18 to TRBJ1-1; possibly TRBD1 for D (6 bases). Germline CDR1 KGHSH, CDR2 LQKENI. Between the trimmed V and J ends, which lost 3 bases and 0 bases, there was a span of 17 bases. There are 17 residues in the CDR3.

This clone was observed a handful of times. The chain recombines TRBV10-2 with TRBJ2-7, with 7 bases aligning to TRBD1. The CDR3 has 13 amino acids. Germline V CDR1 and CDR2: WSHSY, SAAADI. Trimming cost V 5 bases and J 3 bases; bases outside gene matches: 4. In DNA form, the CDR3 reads TGCGCCAGCAGTCTAGGGACAGACTACGAGCAGTACTTC. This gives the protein CASSLGTDYEQYF.

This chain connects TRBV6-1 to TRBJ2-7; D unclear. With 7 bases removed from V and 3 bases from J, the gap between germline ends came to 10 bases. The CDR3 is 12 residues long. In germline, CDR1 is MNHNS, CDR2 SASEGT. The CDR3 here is CASTPTSYEQYF. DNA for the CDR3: TGTGCCAGCACCCCGACAAGCTACGAGCAGTACTTC.

The CDR3, as DNA: TGTGCCAGCAGCCAAAGCTTTAGCGGGGGAGCAAACATTCAGTACTTC. It specifies CASSQSFSGGANIQYF. The chain employs TRBV14 and TRBJ2-4, with TRBD2 matching 9 bases. V lost 2 bases to trimming and J lost 6 bases; unmatched junction nucleotides: 8. The V gene's germline CDR1 is SGHDN and CDR2 FVKESK. The CDR3 covers 16 residues.

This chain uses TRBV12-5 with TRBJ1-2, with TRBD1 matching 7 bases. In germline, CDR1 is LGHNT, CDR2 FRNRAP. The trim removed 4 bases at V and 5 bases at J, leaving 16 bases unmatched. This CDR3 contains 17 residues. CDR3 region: CASGSDRVTKSTYGYTF. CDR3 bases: TGTGCTAGTGGTTCCGACAGGGTCACAAAGAGTACTTATGGCTACACCTTC.

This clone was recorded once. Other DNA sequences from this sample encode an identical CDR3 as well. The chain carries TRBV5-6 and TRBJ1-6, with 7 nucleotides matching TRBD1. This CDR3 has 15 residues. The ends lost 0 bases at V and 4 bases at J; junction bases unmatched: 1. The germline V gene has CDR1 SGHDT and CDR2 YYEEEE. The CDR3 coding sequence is TGTGCCAGCAGCTTGGGACAGGGTTATAATTCACCCCTCCACTTT. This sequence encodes CASSLGQGYNSPLHF.

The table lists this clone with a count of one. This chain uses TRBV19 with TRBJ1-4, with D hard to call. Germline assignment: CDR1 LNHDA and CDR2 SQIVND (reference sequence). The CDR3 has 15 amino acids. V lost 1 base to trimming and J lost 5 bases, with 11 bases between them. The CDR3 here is CASSIVRSANEKLFF. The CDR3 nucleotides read TGTGCCAGTAGTATAGTGAGGTCCGCGAATGAAAAACTGTTTTTT.

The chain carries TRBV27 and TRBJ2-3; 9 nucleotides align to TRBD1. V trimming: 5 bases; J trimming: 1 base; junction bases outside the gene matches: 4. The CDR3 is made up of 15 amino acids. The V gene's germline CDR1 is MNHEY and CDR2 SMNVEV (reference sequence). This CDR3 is CASSDRDRGTDTQYF. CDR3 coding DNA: TGTGCCAGCAGTGACCGGGACAGGGGCACAGATACGCAGTATTTT.